The 10 T cell receptor beta chains below come from one sample, sequenced in a study of cytomegalovirus exposure and HLA in healthy donors (dated by TCRdb to about 2017). Library preparation was by the immunoSEQ multiplex PCR assay. The multiplex PCR relied on a mix of 60 forward primers for TCR Vbeta segments and 13 reverse primers for TCR Jbeta segments. TCRdb limited this immuneACCESS table to in-frame rearrangements with V and J called. A share of clones is missing; checked studies link under half to unresolved V genes, and the rest is unexplained. For this sample the table gives around 72,000 clones, of which 50% to 80% were detected only once. Of the sample, about a fifth is held by the ten largest clones. Sequences were obtained from PBMCs. These receptors were obtained from a man aged 40-50 years in good health and CMV-seropositive.

The genes are TRBV2 and TRBJ1-4; D gene uncertain. This CDR3 has 17 amino acids. Per the germline V gene, CDR1 is SNHLY and CDR2 is FYNNEI. Deletions cut 1 base from V and 2 bases from J, with 14 bases between. CDR3 protein: CASSEEKYWTTNEKLFF. In DNA form, the CDR3 reads TGTGCCAGCAGTGAAGAAAAGTATTGGACTACTAATGAAAAACTGTTTTTT. Full variable domain (remainder filled in from reference TRBV2 and TRBJ1-4): EPEVTQTPSHQVTQMGQEVILRCVPISNHLYFYWYRQILGQKVEFLVSFYNNEISEKSEIFDDQFSVERPDGSNFTLKIRSTKLEDSAMYFCASSEEKYWTTNEKLFFGSGTQLSVL.

The V call is TRBV6-6, the J call TRBJ1-2, with 11 bases fitting TRBD1. With V trimmed by 5 bases and J by 6 bases, 2 bases remained unmatched. The CDR3 sequence is 13 residues long. Germline-derived CDR1 and CDR2 are MNHNY and SVGAGI (reference sequence). CDR3 nucleotide sequence: TGTGCCAGCAGTCCGGGACAGGGGGATGGCTACACCTTC. Amino acids: CASSPGQGDGYTF.

CDR3 bases: TGTGCCAGCAGAGGGGCCGGGACTAGCGGCTCTTATACGCAGTATTTT. Amino acid sequence: CASRGAGTSGSYTQYF. The chain is built from TRBV5-6 and TRBJ2-3; TRBD2 agrees at 11 bases. Germline values: CDR1 SGHDT, CDR2 YYEEEE. The trim removed 5 bases at V and 7 bases at J, leaving 12 bases unmatched. This CDR3 region has 16 residues.

The chain joins TRBV7-9 to TRBJ1-1; D might be TRBD1 (5 bases). Germline CDR1 and CDR2: SEHNR and FQNEAQ (reference sequence). V was pared by 5 bases and J by 1 base, with 11 bases between. The CDR3 loop spans 14 amino acids. In DNA, the CDR3 is TGTGCCAGCAGCCTGTCAGGGAAGAACACTGAAGCTTTCTTT. The encoded protein is CASSLSGKNTEAFF.

The chain recombines TRBV28 with TRBJ2-1; a possible D gene is TRBD2 (6 bases). CDR1 MDHEN and CDR2 SYDVKM come from the germline V gene. V lost 0 bases, J lost 7 bases, and 19 bases lay in between. The CDR3 runs 17 residues. As DNA, the CDR3 is TGTGCCAGCAGTTTATGGACAGCAACAACGGGGGATAATGAGCAGTTCTTC. Translated, it gives CASSLWTATTGDNEQFF. Full variable domain (rest looked up from reference TRBV28 and TRBJ2-1): DVKVTQSSRYLVKRTGEKVFLECVQDMDHENMFWYRQDPGLGLRLIYFSYDVKMKEKGDIPEGYSVSREKKERFSLILESASTNQTSMYLCASSLWTATTGDNEQFFGPGTRLTVL.

CDR3 in amino acids: CASSLDSGGELFF. The CDR3, as DNA: TGTGCCAGCAGCTTAGATAGCGGCGGGGAGCTGTTTTTT. The genes are TRBV11-3 and TRBJ2-2; a possible D gene is TRBD2 (6 bases). CDR1 SGHNT and CDR2 YENEEA come from the germline V gene. Trimming shortened V by 0 bases and J by 7 bases, and 6 bases separated the two germline ends. CDR3 length: 13 amino acids.

V is TRBV6-6 and J is TRBJ2-7, with 8 bases matching TRBD1. Trimming took 6 bases from V and 1 from J; bases not matched to a gene: 11. Germline V lookup: CDR1 MNHNY, CDR2 SVGAGI (reference sequence). The CDR3 spans 16 residues. CDR3: CASSPLDRDRSYEQYF. The CDR3 DNA follows: TGTGCCAGCAGCCCCCTCGACCGGGACAGGTCCTACGAGCAGTACTTC.

This CDR3 reads CASSATGWRETQYF. The CDR3 nucleotides read TGTGCCAGCAGCGCGACAGGGTGGCGAGAGACCCAGTACTTC. The chain carries TRBV2 and TRBJ2-5, with 7 bases aligning to TRBD1. In germline, CDR1 is SNHLY, CDR2 FYNNEI. The CDR3 extends over 14 amino acids. V trimming: 6 bases; J trimming: 4 bases; junction bases outside the gene matches: 8.

The sample holds one count of this clone. The chain uses TRBV6-1 and TRBJ2-7, with D possibly being TRBD2 (5 bases). Germline loops: CDR1 MNHNS, CDR2 SASEGT. The CDR3 is 14 amino acids. V lost 5 bases and J lost 0, with 11 bases in between. CDR3 protein: CASSTEGRSYEQYF. The CDR3 nucleotides are TGTGCCAGCAGTACAGAGGGCCGCTCCTACGAGCAGTACTTC.

The rearrangement uses TRBV5-8 and TRBJ1-1; perhaps TRBD1 as D (5 bases). The V gene lost 4 bases and the J gene lost 2 bases, with 18 bases spanning the gap. The length of the CDR3 is 16 residues. Germline V gene lookup returns CDR1 SGHTS and CDR2 YDEGEE. This CDR3 reads CASSPQVDILNTEAFF. Here the CDR3 DNA reads TGTGCCAGCAGCCCCCAGGTGGACATTTTAAACACTGAAGCTTTCTTT.